A single sample gave rise to the 8 T cell receptor beta chains below, sequenced in a study of CD8 T cells in ankylosing spondylitis. Via MiXCR, TCRdb re-called the 5' RACE reads, giving one row per CDR3 protein. This sample yields about 130,000 distinct CDR3 sequences, of which over 15% are seen a single time; roughly 30% belongs to the top ten. Findings and limits, study-wide: Ankylosing spondylitis blood seemed to carry a telltale TCR beta motif made of fewer than ten highly homologous variants.

Their specific antigens are unknown. The sequenced sample was blood, either unsorted or a sorted T cell fraction (not recorded which). Receptor source: a male donor with ankylosing spondylitis.

The sample holds a few counts of this clonotype. V and J are TRBV19 and TRBJ1-1; 7 nucleotides match TRBD1. The CDR3 totals 15 residues. The germline gives CDR1 LNHDA, CDR2 SQIVND (reference sequence). After removal of 4 bases from V and 1 base from J, the junction contained 6 bases not matched to a gene. In DNA, the CDR3 is TGTGCCAGTAGTACGTGGACAGGCGGGAACACTGAAGCTTTCTTT. It translates to CASSTWTGGNTEAFF. Full variable domain (remainder filled in from reference TRBV19 and TRBJ1-1): DGGITQSPKYLFRKEGQNVTLSCEQNLNHDAMYWYRQDPGQGLRLIYYSQIVNDFQKGDIAEGYSVSREKKESFPLTVTSAQKNPTAFYLCASSTWTGGNTEAFFGQGTRLTVV.

Only one count was recorded for this clonotype. V is TRBV5-4 and J is TRBJ2-1; 8 bases are shared with TRBD2. CDR1 is SGHNT and CDR2 is YYREEE in the germline V gene (reference sequence). This CDR3 has 15 amino acids. V shed 6 bases, J shed 9 bases, and the junction held 14 bases outside the gene matches. The CDR3 reads CASTLSLREEIEQFF. The CDR3, as DNA: TGTGCCAGCACCCTTAGTCTGCGGGAGGAAATTGAGCAGTTCTTC.

In its sample, this clonotype was seen many times. This chain connects TRBV29-1 to TRBJ2-1; no clear D. The CDR3 has 13 amino acids. Per germline, CDR1 SQVTM and CDR2 ANQGSEA. V gave up 4 bases and J gave up 0 bases, with 7 bases separating them. CDR3 DNA: TGCAGCGTTGGAGGATCCTCCTACAATGAGCAGTTCTTC. This translates into CSVGGSSYNEQFF.

In this sample, this clonotype turned up many times. The CDR3 loop reads CASRGDGYSNQPQHF. CDR3 coding DNA: TGTGCCAGCAGGGGGGACGGCTATAGCAATCAGCCCCAGCATTTT. The chain links TRBV6-1 to TRBJ1-5, with D perhaps matching TRBD1 (5 bases). Per the germline V gene, CDR1 is MNHNS and CDR2 is SASEGT. V lost 6 bases and J 0 bases, leaving 12 bases between the germline ends. CDR3 length equals 15 residues.

V and J are TRBV12-3 or TRBV12-4 and TRBJ2-7; 11 nucleotides line up with TRBD2. The V and J ends lost 5 bases and 3 bases, in that order; junction bases with no gene match: 3. CDR3 size: 14 residues. The CDR3 sequence is CASSRGLAVYEQYF. CDR3 in DNA: TGTGCCAGCAGTCGGGGACTAGCGGTCTACGAGCAGTACTTC.

The sample holds a few counts of this clonotype. This rearrangement joins TRBV4-1 to TRBJ2-7, with no clear D. CDR1 MGHRA and CDR2 YSYEKL come from the germline V gene. V was clipped by 0 bases and J by 3 bases, with 15 bases between them. The CDR3 length is 16 residues. The CDR3 nucleotides are TGCGCCAGCAGCCAAGAAGGACCTACCAATTACTACGAGCAGTACTTC. Translating gives CASSQEGPTNYYEQYF.

The rearrangement joins TRBV4-2 to TRBJ2-3; 13 nucleotides align to TRBD2. CDR1 is LGHNA and CDR2 is YNFKEQ in the germline V gene. Unmatched junction bases numbered 4, after V lost 2 bases and J lost 2 bases. The CDR3 loop spans 17 amino acids. CDR3 region: CASSQRLAGGSTDTQYF. The DNA for the CDR3 is TGTGCCAGCAGCCAAAGACTAGCGGGAGGTTCCACAGATACGCAGTATTTT.

V gene TRBV27 combines with J gene TRBJ2-7; 14 bases are a match to TRBD2. Unmatched junction bases numbered 6, after V lost 5 bases and J lost 3 bases. The CDR3 is 16 amino acids. Germline V gives CDR1 MNHEY, CDR2 SMNVEV (reference sequence). The CDR3 DNA sequence: TGTGCCAGCAGTCCCGGGACTAGCGGGAGTTTCTACGAGCAGTACTTC. This translates into CASSPGTSGSFYEQYF.